The 23 T cell receptor beta chains below all came from one sample that was sequenced in a study of HIV-infected patients and healthy controls. No cell fractionation was done, so the repertoire covers all unsorted peripheral blood T cells. Reverse transcription used approximately 500 ng RNA and constant-region primers for alpha and beta. Separate chain-specific third strand synthesis with multiplexing indices produced the alpha and beta libraries. From the 5' RACE reads, TCRdb called clonotypes with MiXCR, one entry per CDR3 protein. The sample lists 19,000 or so distinct CDR3 sequences, 12% seen once, with 11% in the top ten. Sequenced sample: blood. These receptors originate from an adult in good health.

This rearrangement joins TRBV14 to TRBJ1-1, with D unclear. V was clipped by 1 base and J by 1 base, with 10 bases between them. The CDR3 loop spans 15 amino acids. Germline assignment: CDR1 SGHDN and CDR2 FVKESK. CDR3 nucleotides: TGTGCCAGCAGCCAAGCGCCCTGGGGGAACACTGAAGCTTTCTTT. It yields the protein CASSQAPWGNTEAFF.

The J gene is TRBJ2-5, the V gene TRBV28, with D hard to call. The CDR3 has 16 amino acids. The germline V and J ends were trimmed by 3 bases and 0 bases, with 14 bases remaining between them. The V gene's germline CDR1 is MDHEN and CDR2 SYDVKM. Here the CDR3 reads CASSFRGAHYQETQYF. For the CDR3, the DNA is TGTGCCAGCAGTTTCCGCGGAGCCCATTACCAAGAGACCCAGTACTTC.

The rearrangement uses TRBV29-1 and TRBJ2-3; 9 bases line up with TRBD2. The ends lost 4 bases at V and 4 bases at J; junction bases unmatched: 6. From germline, CDR1 is SQVTM and CDR2 ANQGSEA. The CDR3 is 14 residues long. The DNA for the CDR3 is TGCAGCGTTGCGGATAGCGGGGGACCAGATACGCAGTATTTT. Its translation is CSVADSGGPDTQYF.

This clonotype was counted a few times. V is TRBV11-1 and J is TRBJ2-2; D ambiguous. The CDR3 runs to 13 residues. Germline V gives CDR1 SGHAT, CDR2 FQDESV (reference sequence). The ends were cut back, 5 bases at V and 7 bases at J, with 11 bases in the middle. The CDR3 sequence: CASSRIEYGELFF. The CDR3 bases are TGTGCCAGCAGCCGAATTGAGTACGGGGAGCTGTTTTTT.

By share of the sample, this clonotype is medium-sized (0.01 to 0.1%). The V and J genes are TRBV2 and TRBJ1-2; 7 positions match TRBD1. With 8 bases clipped from V and 7 bases from J, the junction kept 10 bases outside the gene matches. Germline V gene sequence: CDR1 SNHLY, CDR2 FYNNEI. This CDR3 has 13 residues. Here the CDR3 DNA reads TGTGCCAGCCGCACGAAGGGGGCCTTTGGCTACACCTTC. This translates into CASRTKGAFGYTF.

In its sample, this clonotype was seen many times. The gene calls are TRBV5-1 and TRBJ1-4; D gene ambiguous. The CDR3 length is 13 residues. Germline V gene data show CDR1 as SGHRS and CDR2 as YFSETQ. The V gene lost 0 bases and the J gene lost 8 bases, with 8 bases spanning the gap. The CDR3 is CASSLGANEKLFF. The DNA of the CDR3 is TGCGCCAGCAGCTTGGGAGCGAACGAAAAACTGTTTTTT.

Ten or more counts support this clonotype. The chain has TRBV5-8 and TRBJ2-7; D possibly uses TRBD1 or TRBD2 (5 bases each). The V gene's germline CDR1 is SGHTS and CDR2 YDEGEE. V lost 0 bases and J lost 7, with 14 bases in between. There are 14 residues in the CDR3. Here the CDR3 reads CASSLDRGAVEQYF. The CDR3 DNA reads TGTGCCAGCAGCTTGGACCGGGGCGCGGTAGAGCAGTACTTC.

The chain combines TRBV20-1 with TRBJ2-7; 7 nucleotides align to TRBD1. V gave up 4 bases and J gave up 6 bases; unmatched junction bases: 15. This CDR3 has 15 residues. Germline CDR1 reads DFQATT; CDR2 reads SNEGSKA (reference sequence). The CDR3 region is CSAKPPRGSSSEQYF. The CDR3 bases are TGCAGTGCTAAGCCCCCCAGGGGGTCAAGCTCCGAGCAGTACTTC.

This clonotype rates as medium-sized. The gene calls are TRBV4-2 and TRBJ2-1; D ambiguous. Trimming left V 1 base short and J 7 bases short, with 5 bases between. The CDR3 is 12 residues long. Germline V lookup: CDR1 LGHNA, CDR2 YNFKEQ. The DNA for the CDR3 is TGTGCCAGCAGCCAAGTTCAGAATGAGCAGTTCTTC. Translating it yields CASSQVQNEQFF.

The table lists this clonotype with many counts. The gene calls are TRBV29-1 and TRBJ2-3; TRBD1 agrees at 8 bases. The V gene end was trimmed by 6 bases and the J gene end by 3 bases; junction bases not matched to a gene: 11. The CDR3 has 15 amino acids. Germline assignment: CDR1 SQVTM and CDR2 ANQGSEA. CDR3 sequence reads: CSVKPDRVGTDTQYF. CDR3 DNA: TGCAGCGTCAAACCGGACAGGGTCGGGACAGATACGCAGTATTTT.

This clonotype was detected many times. The chain combines TRBV19 with TRBJ1-5; the D is unclear. Germline V gene sequence: CDR1 LNHDA, CDR2 SQIVND (reference sequence). The CDR3 is 15 residues long. V shed 5 bases and J shed 4 bases, with 15 bases lying between them. CDR3 sequence (DNA): TGTGCCAGTAGTGCGCTCGGGTCCCTAAATCAGCCCCAGCATTTT. Protein sequence: CASSALGSLNQPQHF.

This clonotype was seen many times. The chain couples TRBV14 to TRBJ2-1; D is perhaps TRBD1 or TRBD2 (5 bases each). The germline CDR1 and CDR2 sequences are SGHDN and FVKESK. Deletions cut 3 bases from V and 10 bases from J, with 16 bases between. The CDR3 totals 14 residues. The CDR3 nucleotides are TGTGCCAGCAGCCAGGGACCGGGCCCTCGGGAGCAGTTCTTC. Translation gives CASSQGPGPREQFF.

The chain couples TRBV7-2 to TRBJ1-1; D gene uncertain. Trimming removed 0 bases at V and 5 bases at J, with 10 bases between. The CDR3 covers 14 residues. The germline V gene encodes CDR1 SGHTA and CDR2 FQGNSA. CDR3 in DNA: TGTGCCAGCAGCTTAGCGCTAGGTGAGACTGAAGCTTTCTTT. This translates into CASSLALGETEAFF.

This clonotype occurred many times. The J gene is TRBJ1-1, the V gene TRBV20-1; a weak D match, TRBD1 (5 bases). From germline, CDR1 is DFQATT and CDR2 SNEGSKA (reference sequence). Trimming left V 0 bases short and J 5 bases short, with 22 bases between. The CDR3 has 17 amino acids. CDR3 amino acids: CSARDHGGRKGRTEAFF. The CDR3 region has the DNA TGCAGTGCTAGAGATCATGGGGGAAGAAAGGGACGGACTGAAGCTTTCTTT.

This clonotype was seen repeatedly, ten times or more. The CDR3 bases are TGTGCCACCAGTGATGGACGAGGGGGATTGGGACAGCCCCAGCATTTT. As protein: CATSDGRGGLGQPQHF. This chain links TRBV24-1 with TRBJ1-5; TRBD1 is a possible D gene (6 bases). Trimming cost V 3 bases and J 7 bases, with 18 bases left between them. Germline V lookup: CDR1 KGHDR, CDR2 SFDVKD. The CDR3 length is 16 residues.

The chain joins TRBV29-1 to TRBJ2-2; no reliable D call. The germline V gene encodes CDR1 SQVTM and CDR2 ANQGSEA. Deletions cut 7 bases from V and 1 base from J, with 4 bases between. This CDR3 has 11 residues. CDR3 sequence reads: CSGMNTGELFF. In nucleotides, the CDR3 is TGCAGCGGGATGAACACCGGGGAGCTGTTTTTT.

This clonotype has more than one count but fewer than ten. This chain connects TRBV11-2 to TRBJ1-2; perhaps TRBD1 as D (6 bases). Germline CDR1 and CDR2: SGHAT and FQNNGV. This CDR3 is built from 13 residues. Trimming stripped 5 bases from V and 7 bases from J, with 14 bases between. The CDR3 is CASSPNRDRGYTF. The DNA of the CDR3 is TGTGCCAGCAGCCCGAACAGGGATCGTGGCTACACCTTC.

Of note for this clonotype: At one of its ends the junction is not consistent with the germline gene, which may arise from a read error. The V call is TRBV7-9, the J call TRBJ2-3; D is perhaps TRBD1 (6 bases). The CDR3 covers 14 residues. Germline loops: CDR1 SEHNR, CDR2 FQNEAQ (reference sequence). CDR3 sequence reads: CASSPTSRTVTQYF. The DNA for the CDR3 is TGTGCCAGCAGCCCCACGTCGCGGACAGTTACGCAGTATTTT.

This clonotype has only a few counts. The V gene is TRBV20-1, the J gene TRBJ2-3, with TRBD2 identical over 8 bases. V trimming: 3 bases; J trimming: 5 bases; junction bases outside the gene matches: 7. Germline V gives CDR1 DFQATT, CDR2 SNEGSKA (reference sequence). This CDR3 is built from 14 residues. The CDR3 bases are TGCAGTGCTAGGGGCGGGGGGCGAAGAGATACGCAGTATTTT. This encodes CSARGGGRRDTQYF.

V usage is TRBV2 and J usage is TRBJ2-7, with D uncertain. V lost 5 bases to trimming and J lost 0 bases, with 8 bases between them. Looked up from germline, CDR1 is SNHLY and CDR2 is FYNNEI. This CDR3 contains 13 residues. The CDR3 sequence is CASSPTLSYEQYF. CDR3 bases: TGTGCCAGCAGTCCAACGCTCTCCTACGAGCAGTACTTC.

The DNA of the CDR3 is TGTGCCAGCAGTTTAAATCAGGGGACGAGCTACACCTTC. Its translation is CASSLNQGTSYTF. V is TRBV27 and J is TRBJ1-2, with a weak D call TRBD1 (6 bases). Germline CDR1 is MNHEY and CDR2 is SMNVEV (reference sequence). Trimming shortened V by 2 bases and J by 9 bases, and 13 bases separated the two germline ends. The CDR3 sequence is 13 residues long.

This clonotype was picked up many times. The chain uses TRBV6-5 and TRBJ2-3; D is possibly TRBD2 (6 bases). CDR1 is MNHEY and CDR2 is SVGAGI in the germline V gene. Trimming took 1 base from V and 5 from J, leaving 7 bases between them. The length of the CDR3 is 13 residues. The DNA of the CDR3 is TGTGCCAGCAGTTACTGGGGAGGAGATACGCAGTATTTT. Residues: CASSYWGGDTQYF.

As DNA, the CDR3 is TGTGCCAGCTCACCAGGAAGGGAATATCAGCCCCAGCATTTT. Protein: CASSPGREYQPQHF. V usage is TRBV18 and J usage is TRBJ1-5; D call uncertain. The ends were cut back, 2 bases at V and 5 bases at J, with 10 bases in the middle. This CDR3 has 14 amino acids. CDR1 and CDR2 from the germline V gene are KGHSH and LQKENI.